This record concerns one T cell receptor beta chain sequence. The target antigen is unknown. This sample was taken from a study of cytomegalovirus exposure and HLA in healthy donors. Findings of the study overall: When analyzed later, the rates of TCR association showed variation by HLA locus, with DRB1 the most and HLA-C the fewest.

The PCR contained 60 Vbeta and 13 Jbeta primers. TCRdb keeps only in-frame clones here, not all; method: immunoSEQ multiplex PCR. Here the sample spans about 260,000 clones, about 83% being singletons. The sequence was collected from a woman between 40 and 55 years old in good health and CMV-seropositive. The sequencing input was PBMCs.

The CDR3 is CASSIGTGGPYNEQFF. For the CDR3, the DNA is TGTGCCAGTAGTATAGGAACGGGAGGGCCCTACAATGAGCAGTTCTTC. The chain couples TRBV19 to TRBJ2-1; 8 bases fit TRBD2. CDR1 and CDR2 from the germline V gene are LNHDA and SQIVND (reference sequence). This CDR3 region has 16 residues. V was clipped by 1 base and J by 2 bases; unmatched bases: 4.